These T cell receptor beta chains were read from a single sample in a study of control samples from healthy donors and cancer patients. The table came from immunoSEQ multiplex PCR; TCRdb's copy has only in-frame clones and leaves some out. The repertoire holds some 94,000 clones, with roughly 89% as singletons. What was sequenced was PBMCs. The receptor set was obtained from a woman aged 45-60 years with colorectal cancer. Both conserved end residues are part of each CDR3. Each record gives: D gene, V gene, CDR3 protein. The D gene is left open where the match is weak.

>-|TRBV5-1
CASTNTDTQYF
>-|TRBV30
CAWSVRPRGSGVDTEAFF
>TRBD2|TRBV7-9
CASSRGLAGGGETQYF
>-|TRBV7-2
CASSLGGTKNTEAFF
>-|TRBV2
CASRLLTYNEQFF
>TRBD1|TRBV6-5
CASRTPGGRNTIYF
>TRBD1|TRBV4-1
CASSQSGQGFGELFF
>-|TRBV30
CAWSTSSYNEQFF
>-|TRBV20-1
CSVAQLNEQFF
>-|TRBV7-2
CASTTPNTGELFF
>-|TRBV3-1/TRBV3-2
CASSQSIGARGNTEAFF
>TRBD1|TRBV3-1/TRBV3-2
CASSQAIRDRRATNEKLFF
>-|TRBV30
CAWGGHDGYTF
>-|TRBV7-3
CASSLPTVTDTQYF
>TRBD1|TRBV3-1/TRBV3-2
CASSQGQGEQPQHF
>-|TRBV28
CASSLSRTNSGANVLTF
>TRBD1|TRBV12-3/TRBV12-4
CASRSGQWTEAFF
>-|TRBV7-3
CASSIYAGDTQYF
>-|TRBV10-3
CAISVGGGNQPQHF
>-|TRBV24-1
CATAKPSTDTQYF
>-|TRBV7-2
CASSLGGPRRETQYF
>-|TRBV19
CASSIRVREGNTEAFF
>-|TRBV20-1
CSAVRETEAFF
>-|TRBV27
CASTQGLKAFF